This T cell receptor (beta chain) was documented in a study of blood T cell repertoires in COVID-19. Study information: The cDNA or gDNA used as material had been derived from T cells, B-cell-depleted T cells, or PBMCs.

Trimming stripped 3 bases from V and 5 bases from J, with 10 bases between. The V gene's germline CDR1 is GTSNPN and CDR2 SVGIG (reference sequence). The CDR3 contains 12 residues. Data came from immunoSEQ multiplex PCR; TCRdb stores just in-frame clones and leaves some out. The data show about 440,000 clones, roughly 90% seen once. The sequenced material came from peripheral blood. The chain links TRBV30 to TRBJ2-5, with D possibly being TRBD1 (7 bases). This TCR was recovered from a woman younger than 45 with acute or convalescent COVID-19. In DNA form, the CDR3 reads TGTGCCTGGAGGGCAGGGGGGGAGACCCAGTACTTC. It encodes CAWRAGGETQYF.